The clone carrying this T cell receptor (beta chain) has more than one count but fewer than ten. Trimming shortened V by 5 bases and J by 3 bases, and 27 bases separated the two germline ends. The CDR3 runs 19 residues. Germline CDR1 is LGHNA and CDR2 is YNFKEQ. The sample is drawn from a study of blood T cell repertoires in COVID-19. The table came from immunoSEQ multiplex PCR; TCRdb's copy has only in-frame clones and leaves some out. The sample carries approximately 270,000 clones, 75% to 90% recorded once. The chain links TRBV4-2 to TRBJ2-3, with D perhaps TRBD2 (5 bases). The sequencing input was PBMCs or T cells enriched from blood (not recorded which). The sequence came from a woman aged 45-65 years who had recovered from COVID-19. The CDR3, as DNA: TGTGCCAGCAGCTACACTCATGGCGGCGGGCAGGCATCAACAGATACGCAGTATTTT. It is translated as CASSYTHGGGQASTDTQYF.